Below are 20 T cell receptor beta chains sequenced from a single sample in a study of blood T cell repertoires in COVID-19. Using immunoSEQ multiplex PCR, the repertoire was profiled, and TCRdb retains in-frame clones only, with some absent. This table holds some 150,000 clones, around 84% found once. Sequenced sample: peripheral blood. Receptors originate from a woman in her 70s with COVID-19, enrolled during active disease.

The chain is built from TRBV28 and TRBJ2-2, with 9 bases lining up with TRBD1. The germline V gene encodes CDR1 MDHEN and CDR2 SYDVKM. The CDR3 runs 15 residues. V gave up 6 bases and J gave up 6 bases; unmatched junction bases: 8. CDR3 sequence (DNA): TGTGCCAGCAGACAGGGACAGGGAAATCCCGGGGAGCTGTTTTTT. The encoded protein is CASRQGQGNPGELFF.

The chain carries TRBV7-2 and TRBJ2-7; no firm D call. V lost 5 bases and J lost 4, with 9 bases in between. Germline lookup yields CDR1 SGHTA and CDR2 FQGNSA. CDR3 size: 12 residues. The CDR3 is CASSANNYEQYV. DNA for the CDR3: TGTGCCAGCAGCGCAAACAATTACGAGCAGTACGTC.

The chain employs TRBV11-3 and TRBJ2-1, with D maybe TRBD1 (5 bases). This CDR3 spans 13 amino acids. V lost 5 bases, J lost 4 bases, and 9 bases lay in between. Germline CDR1 is SGHNT and CDR2 is YENEEA. The CDR3 nucleotides read TGTGCCAGCAGCCAAACAGGATACAATGAGCAGTTCTTC. Amino acids: CASSQTGYNEQFF.

The CDR3 protein is CASSRTGDHQPQHF. The CDR3 DNA sequence: TGTGCCAGCAGCCGGACAGGGGACCATCAGCCCCAGCATTTT. The chain has TRBV7-2 and TRBJ1-5, with 9 bases lining up with TRBD1. Germline trimming cut 5 bases from V and 5 bases from J; bases unmatched to any gene: 4. In germline, CDR1 is SGHTA, CDR2 FQGNSA. The CDR3 has 14 amino acids.

This sequence joins TRBV6-5 and TRBJ2-1; 14 bases are shared with TRBD2. The trim removed 7 bases at V and 8 bases at J, leaving 7 bases unmatched. Looked up from germline, CDR1 is MNHEY and CDR2 is SVGAGI. The CDR3 loop spans 15 amino acids. The CDR3 sequence is CASILGLAGADEQFF. CDR3 nucleotides: TGTGCCAGCATTCTGGGACTAGCGGGGGCCGATGAGCAGTTCTTC.

This sequence joins TRBV10-2 and TRBJ1-1; D not certain. This CDR3 comprises 13 residues. V lost 0 bases to trimming and J lost 2 bases, with 4 bases between them. Germline-derived CDR1 and CDR2 are WSHSY and SAAADI. In DNA, the CDR3 is TGCGCCAGCAGTGAGTCGAGAAACACTGAAGCTTTCTTT. It specifies CASSESRNTEAFF.

This sequence joins TRBV5-1 and TRBJ1-2, with a possible D match to TRBD1 (5 bases). This CDR3 has 13 amino acids. Germline V gene data show CDR1 as SGHRS and CDR2 as YFSETQ. V was clipped by 2 bases and J by 6 bases, with 11 bases between them. This CDR3 reads CASSFGRADGYTF. DNA for the CDR3: TGCGCCAGCAGCTTCGGCAGGGCCGATGGCTACACCTTC.

This chain uses TRBV6-5 with TRBJ2-1, with D hard to call. CDR1 is MNHEY and CDR2 is SVGAGI in the germline V gene. This CDR3 has 14 residues. V lost 2 bases, J lost 1 base, and 6 bases lay in between. The CDR3 region is CASSYAISYNEQFF. The CDR3, as DNA: TGTGCCAGCAGTTACGCGATTTCCTACAATGAGCAGTTCTTC.

DNA for the CDR3: TGTGCCAGCAGCGTAGGACAGGGTGGAAACACCATATATTTT. Translation: CASSVGQGGNTIYF. V and J are TRBV9 and TRBJ1-3; 7 bases match TRBD1. Germline V gene lookup returns CDR1 SGDLS and CDR2 YYNGEE. Trimming removed 0 bases from V and 3 bases from J; junction bases left unmatched: 0. The CDR3 consists of 14 residues.

This clone was seen just once. The rearrangement links TRBV6-5 to TRBJ1-4, with a tentative D call TRBD1 (5 bases). V lost 4 bases and J 7 bases, leaving 7 bases between the germline ends. This CDR3 is built from 12 residues. Germline V gene sequence: CDR1 MNHEY, CDR2 SVGAGI. CDR3 bases: TGTGCCAGCAGTTGGGGCTTTGAAAAACTGTTTTTT. Amino acids: CASSWGFEKLFF.

The rearrangement uses TRBV28 and TRBJ2-5, with D tentatively TRBD2 (6 bases). In germline, CDR1 is MDHEN, CDR2 SYDVKM. CDR3 length: 14 residues. The V end lost 0 bases, the J end lost 2 bases, and 7 bases lay between the germline ends. CDR3 nucleotides: TGTGCCAGCAGTTTATGGGGAGGACAAGAGACCCAGTACTTC. It codes for CASSLWGGQETQYF.

The chain has TRBV20-1 and TRBJ2-1; D unclear. Germline-derived CDR1 and CDR2 are DFQATT and SNEGSKA (reference sequence). The CDR3 runs to 11 residues. V lost 6 bases to trimming and J lost 8 bases, with 11 bases between them. The CDR3 DNA reads TGCAGTGCCCACCGTCCGGATGAGCAGTTCTTC. Translated, it gives CSAHRPDEQFF.

V gene TRBV5-1 combines with J gene TRBJ2-5; D ambiguous. Per the germline V gene, CDR1 is SGHRS and CDR2 is YFSETQ. There are 15 residues in the CDR3. V lost 1 base and J lost 4, with 14 bases in between. CDR3 region: CASSLLVGLPETQYF. The CDR3 coding sequence is TGCGCCAGCAGCTTGTTAGTCGGGTTGCCAGAGACCCAGTACTTC.

The chain links TRBV27 to TRBJ1-2, with D hard to call. Trimming cost V 6 bases and J 4 bases, with 15 bases left between them. The CDR3 runs 14 residues. The germline gives CDR1 MNHEY, CDR2 SMNVEV (reference sequence). The CDR3 is CASRGTWAGYGYTF. The CDR3 nucleotides are TGTGCCAGCAGGGGCACCTGGGCGGGCTATGGCTACACCTTC.

In this sample, this clone turned up once. The V gene is TRBV27, the J gene TRBJ2-3; 7 positions match TRBD2. V lost 6 bases to trimming and J lost 3 bases; unmatched junction nucleotides: 12. Germline V CDR1 and CDR2: MNHEY, SMNVEV (reference sequence). The CDR3 extends over 16 amino acids. This CDR3 reads CASRIAGGRGTDTQYF. CDR3 sequence (DNA): TGTGCCAGCAGGATAGCGGGCGGCCGGGGGACAGATACGCAGTATTTT.

The chain uses TRBV9 and TRBJ2-2; TRBD1 might be the D (6 bases). V was clipped by 4 bases and J by 1 base, with 11 bases between them. This CDR3 is built from 15 residues. Germline lookup yields CDR1 SGDLS and CDR2 YYNGEE. In nucleotides, the CDR3 is TGTGCCAGCAGCACTCACAGGGTGAACACCGGGGAGCTGTTTTTT. Its protein is CASSTHRVNTGELFF.

The chain employs TRBV19 and TRBJ2-3; no definite D call. The CDR3 length is 14 residues. The germline V gene has CDR1 LNHDA and CDR2 SQIVND (reference sequence). V was pared by 5 bases and J by 0 bases, with 9 bases between. CDR3 sequence: CASSPAESTDTQYF. The CDR3 DNA sequence: TGTGCCAGTAGTCCGGCGGAGAGCACAGATACGCAGTATTTT.

This chain joins TRBV3-1 (or the pseudogene TRBV3-2) and TRBJ1-1, with 8 positions matching TRBD1. CDR1 is LGHDT, CDR2 YNNKEL, per germline (reference sequence). The V and J ends lost 4 bases and 3 bases, in that order; junction bases with no gene match: 7. The CDR3 is 15 amino acids. CDR3 amino acids: CASSPAQGADTEAFF. The CDR3 coding sequence is TGTGCCAGCAGCCCTGCCCAGGGGGCCGACACTGAAGCTTTCTTT.

The V call is TRBV5-1, the J call TRBJ1-6; D may be TRBD1 (5 bases). Germline V gene data show CDR1 as SGHRS and CDR2 as YFSETQ. There are 18 residues in the CDR3. The germline V and J ends were trimmed by 1 base and 1 base, with 15 bases remaining between them. CDR3 DNA sequence: TGCGCCAGCAGCTTGAGGGGCGGGGGGGTGTCCTATAATTCACCCCTCCACTTT. This gives the protein CASSLRGGGVSYNSPLHF. Full variable domain (remainder filled in from reference TRBV5-1 and TRBJ1-6): KAGVTQTPRYLIKTRGQQVTLSCSPISGHRSVSWYQQTPGQGLQFLFEYFSETQRNKGNFPGRFSGRQFSNSRSEMNVSTLELGDSALYLCASSLRGGGVSYNSPLHFGNGTRLTVT.

The V gene is TRBV6-5, the J gene TRBJ1-1; D is perhaps TRBD1 (6 bases). Looked up from germline, CDR1 is MNHEY and CDR2 is SVGAGI. There are 16 residues in the CDR3. Trimming cost V 2 bases and J 0 bases, with 13 bases left between them. The CDR3 DNA reads TGTGCCAGCAGTTACCCTCCGGACAGATTGAACACTGAAGCTTTCTTT. Amino acid sequence: CASSYPPDRLNTEAFF.